This TCR beta chain stems from a study of technical replicates of blood from several donors. TCRdb keeps only in-frame clones here, not all; method: immunoSEQ multiplex PCR. Of about 100,000 clones listed, 95% are singletons. V lost 6 bases, J lost 6 bases, and 17 bases lay in between. The CDR3 contains 14 residues. Germline CDR1 reads MNHNY; CDR2 reads SVGAGI (reference sequence). The sample consisted of T cells isolated from PBMCs. The chain uses TRBV6-6 and TRBJ1-2; D gene unclear. The origin of this receptor is a human donor in good health. The chain's CDR3 is CASRGGSRRDGYTF. DNA of the CDR3: TGTGCCAGCAGAGGAGGGTCGCGCCGGGATGGCTACACCTTC.